Below, one T cell receptor beta chain is given with its context. Clones were read by immunoSEQ multiplex PCR, and TCRdb kept only the in-frame ones, dropping some. This sample has about 95,000 clones; approximately 91% occur once, and the top ten carry approximately 5.4%. This CDR3 has 16 residues. Germline V gives CDR1 MNHEY, CDR2 SVGAGI. V lost 4 bases, J lost 2 bases, and 7 bases stayed unmatched. The data originate from a study of blood T cell repertoires in COVID-19. The material sequenced was peripheral blood. V gene TRBV6-5 combines with J gene TRBJ1-3; the match to TRBD1 covers 8 bases. This sequence was found in a man aged 60 to 69 with COVID-19, enrolled during active disease. The CDR3 protein is CASSSRTGQAGNTIYF. The DNA for the CDR3 is TGTGCCAGCAGTTCTCGGACAGGGCAGGCTGGAAACACCATATATTTT.